A selection of T cell receptor beta chains follows, all from one sample in a study of cytomegalovirus exposure and HLA in healthy donors. Generated by immunoSEQ multiplex PCR, the TCRdb table keeps only in-frame clones and is missing some. The sample shows 150,000 to 200,000 clones, about 86% of them seen only once. Specimen: PBMCs. Receptor source: a woman in her twenties or thirties in good health and CMV-seronegative. Both conserved end residues are part of each CDR3. Fields, in order: clone size, V gene, J gene, D gene, CDR3 protein, CDR3 DNA. A D gene is named only where the DNA matches it firmly. Clone size is given for some rows only: seen once, a few or many times, or a class if the clone is expanded.

size: -
V: TRBV5-4
J: TRBJ2-3
D: TRBD2
CDR3: CASSLERGGADTQYF
DNA: TGTGCCAGCAGCTTGGAGCGGGGGGGGGCAGATACGCAGTATTTT

size: -
V: TRBV5-1
J: TRBJ1-1
D: -
CDR3: CASSLARGNTEAFF
DNA: TGCGCCAGCAGCTTGGCTCGGGGGAACACTGAAGCTTTCTTT

size: -
V: TRBV27
J: TRBJ1-6
D: TRBD1
CDR3: CAVAAQQGANGSPLHF
DNA: TGTGCCGTCGCGGCACAACAGGGGGCGAACGGTTCACCCCTCCACTTT

size: -
V: TRBV7-2
J: TRBJ2-1
D: -
CDR3: CASSLRSSDEQFF
DNA: TGTGCCAGCAGCTTAAGGTCTAGCGATGAGCAGTTCTTC

size: -
V: TRBV9
J: TRBJ1-5
D: -
CDR3: CASSADKNQPQHF
DNA: TGTGCCAGCAGCGCTGACAAGAATCAGCCCCAGCATTTT

size: -
V: TRBV15
J: TRBJ1-1
D: -
CDR3: CATSRDREWTPNTEAFF
DNA: TGTGCCACCAGCAGAGATAGGGAGTGGACTCCGAACACTGAAGCTTTCTTT

size: once
V: TRBV5-4
J: TRBJ2-7
D: TRBD1
CDR3: CASSPDRGSYEQYF
DNA: TGTGCCAGCAGCCCCGACAGGGGTTCCTACGAGCAGTACTTC

size: -
V: TRBV27
J: TRBJ1-5
D: -
CDR3: CASSSSGAVGNQPQHF
DNA: TGTGCCAGCAGTTCTTCAGGGGCAGTGGGCAATCAGCCCCAGCATTTT

size: -
V: TRBV13
J: TRBJ2-7
D: TRBD2
CDR3: CASSLPSGINEQYF
DNA: TGTGCCAGCAGCCTGCCTAGCGGGATCAACGAGCAGTACTTC

size: once
V: TRBV7-8
J: TRBJ2-4
D: -
CDR3: CASSFGEKNIQYF
DNA: TGTGCCAGCAGCTTTGGAGAGAAAAACATTCAGTACTTC

size: -
V: TRBV28
J: TRBJ2-1
D: -
CDR3: CASSLGGGGFRDEQFF
DNA: TGTGCCAGCAGTTTAGGGGGAGGGGGGTTTAGGGATGAGCAGTTCTTC

size: -
V: TRBV20-1
J: TRBJ1-1
D: -
CDR3: CSAHRVSEAFF
DNA: TGCAGTGCTCACAGGGTTTCTGAAGCTTTCTTT

size: -
V: TRBV30
J: TRBJ1-1
D: -
CDR3: CAWTGPYQNTEAFF
DNA: TGTGCCTGGACAGGGCCTTACCAGAACACTGAAGCTTTCTTT

size: -
V: TRBV25-1
J: TRBJ1-1
D: -
CDR3: CASSEWRSKDTEAFF
DNA: TGTGCCAGCAGTGAATGGAGGTCGAAGGACACTGAAGCTTTCTTT

size: -
V: TRBV9
J: TRBJ2-1
D: TRBD2
CDR3: CASSVLTSGAYNEQFF
DNA: TGTGCCAGCAGCGTACTAACTAGCGGGGCCTACAATGAGCAGTTCTTC

size: -
V: TRBV28
J: TRBJ1-5
D: -
CDR3: CASSQFQPQHF
DNA: TGTGCCAGCAGTCAATTTCAGCCCCAGCATTTT